This passage covers 20 T cell receptor beta chains from one sample sequenced in a study of cytomegalovirus exposure and HLA in healthy donors. Primers for the PCR totalled 60 Vbeta and 13 Jbeta. Profiled with immunoSEQ multiplex PCR; TCRdb holds only in-frame clones, not every one. The sample includes about 140,000 clones, around 80% of them seen just once. The sample taken for sequencing was PBMCs. The origin of the receptors is a man aged 35-49 years in good health and CMV-seropositive.

The sample holds one count of this clone. One end of the junction fails to match germline, which may point to a read error. This chain uses TRBV2 with TRBJ2-1, with 7 bases lining up with TRBD1. The germline V gene encodes CDR1 SNHLY and CDR2 FYNNEI. The CDR3 totals 12 residues. The CDR3 bases are TGTGCCAGCAGCCCACCCTCCCTTCAGGGGGTCTTC. As protein: CASSPPSLQGVF.

In DNA, the CDR3 is TGTGCCAGCAGCCCCGACAGAAACTATGGCTACACCTTC. This translates into CASSPDRNYGYTF. This chain uses TRBV7-2 with TRBJ1-2; possibly TRBD1 for D (5 bases). From germline, CDR1 is SGHTA and CDR2 FQGNSA. Deletions cut 5 bases from V and 2 bases from J, with 9 bases between. The CDR3 totals 13 residues.

This clone was detected once. The chain couples TRBV19 to TRBJ2-1, with D perhaps TRBD2 (5 bases). The germline V gene encodes CDR1 LNHDA and CDR2 SQIVND (reference sequence). The CDR3 covers 14 residues. V gave up 6 bases and J gave up 9 bases, with 18 bases separating them. The CDR3 sequence: CASSGLTPEGEQFF. CDR3 DNA: TGTGCCAGTAGCGGTCTCACGCCCGAGGGTGAGCAGTTCTTC.

The V call is TRBV4-1, the J call TRBJ1-5; tentative D call: TRBD1 (6 bases). The germline V and J ends were trimmed by 3 bases and 0 bases, with 9 bases remaining between them. This CDR3 contains 15 residues. Germline V gene lookup returns CDR1 MGHRA and CDR2 YSYEKL. In DNA, the CDR3 is TGCGCCAGCAGCCACCAGGGGTATAGCAATCAGCCCCAGCATTTT. Its protein product is CASSHQGYSNQPQHF.

Only a few counts were recorded for this clone. The chain carries TRBV7-9 and TRBJ2-7; D is perhaps TRBD2 (6 bases). The CDR3 sequence is 14 residues long. The germline CDR1 and CDR2 sequences are SEHNR and FQNEAQ (reference sequence). V was cut by 1 base and J by 5 bases, with 12 bases left in between. The CDR3 region has the DNA TGTGCCAGCAGCTTAGGGATAGGGGAGGACGAGCAGTACTTC. Protein product: CASSLGIGEDEQYF.

The V and J genes are TRBV2 and TRBJ1-5, with D uncertain. The CDR3 is 14 residues long. V gave up 2 bases and J gave up 3 bases, with 8 bases separating them. Germline V gene data show CDR1 as SNHLY and CDR2 as FYNNEI. CDR3 sequence: CASSENSNNQPQHF. CDR3 nucleotides: TGTGCCAGCAGTGAAAACTCTAACAATCAGCCCCAGCATTTT.

Only a few counts were recorded for this clone. The chain joins TRBV10-3 to TRBJ1-1, with 7 bases matching TRBD1. This CDR3 is 15 amino acids long. Germline V gives CDR1 ENHRY, CDR2 SYGVKD. V gave up 3 bases and J gave up 4 bases; unmatched junction bases: 8. The DNA for the CDR3 is TGTGCCATCAGTGAAAGGGGGCGAGAGAGCACTGAAGCTTTCTTT. It yields the protein CAISERGRESTEAFF.

This rearrangement joins TRBV14 to TRBJ2-1, with 10 bases matching TRBD2. From germline, CDR1 is SGHDN and CDR2 FVKESK. V dropped 3 bases and J dropped 7; count of bases not matched to a gene: 12. The CDR3 contains 17 residues. CDR3 sequence reads: CASSHGSGGAVSNEQFF. CDR3 in DNA: TGTGCCAGCAGCCACGGGAGCGGGGGGGCGGTATCAAATGAGCAGTTCTTC.

The chain carries TRBV5-4 and TRBJ2-7; D possibly corresponds to TRBD1 (5 bases). Germline lookup yields CDR1 SGHNT and CDR2 YYREEE (reference sequence). V lost 4 bases and J lost 6, with 11 bases in between. The CDR3 is 12 amino acids. The CDR3 region is CASSKTAFEQYF. CDR3 DNA sequence: TGTGCCAGCAGCAAGACAGCATTCGAGCAGTACTTC.

Here the CDR3 reads CASRPRTGGNRDTQYF. CDR3 sequence (DNA): TGTGCCAGCAGACCCAGGACAGGGGGTAATAGAGATACGCAGTATTTT. V and J are TRBV7-9 and TRBJ2-3; 10 nucleotides match TRBD1. The CDR3 runs to 16 residues. Germline-derived CDR1 and CDR2 are SEHNR and FQNEAQ (reference sequence). The ends lost 6 bases at V and 5 bases at J; junction bases unmatched: 11.

The V gene is TRBV14, the J gene TRBJ2-7; 7 bases match TRBD2. This CDR3 has 13 amino acids. The junction had 4 bases not matched to a gene; V was cut back by 1 base and J by 7 bases. CDR1 is SGHDN and CDR2 is FVKESK in the germline V gene. This CDR3 is CASSQAEGGEQYF. The CDR3 nucleotides are TGTGCCAGCAGCCAAGCGGAGGGAGGGGAGCAGTACTTC.

The chain joins TRBV15 to TRBJ1-5, with 7 nucleotides matching TRBD1. J gave up 6 bases and V 0 bases, and 14 bases lay outside the gene matches. CDR1 and CDR2 (germline): LNHNV, YYDKDF (reference sequence). The CDR3 has 18 residues. The CDR3 reads CATSRDIVADRFSQPQHF. Here the CDR3 DNA reads TGTGCCACCAGCAGAGATATTGTGGCGGACAGGTTCTCTCAGCCCCAGCATTTT. Drawing the rest from reference TRBV15 and TRBJ1-5, the complete variable domain is DAMVIQNPRYQVTQFGKPVTLSCSQTLNHNVMYWYQQKSSQAPKLLFHYYDKDFNNEADTPDNFQSRRPNTSFCFLDIRSPGLGDTAMYLCATSRDIVADRFSQPQHFGDGTRLSIL.

This clone was recorded only once. V gene TRBV27 combines with J gene TRBJ1-1, with D possibly matching TRBD1 (6 bases). Trimming shortened V by 11 bases and J by 11 bases, and 18 bases separated the two germline ends. From germline, CDR1 is MNHEY and CDR2 SMNVEV (reference sequence). This CDR3 has 11 residues. The CDR3 region has the DNA TGTGCCGTCCGGGCGGCCACAGGGGCTTTCTTT. Translating gives CAVRAATGAFF.

As DNA, the CDR3 is TGCGCCAGCAGCCCGGGACAGGGATGGGAGCAGTTCTTC. Its protein is CASSPGQGWEQFF. The chain employs TRBV4-3 and TRBJ2-1; 9 nucleotides agree with TRBD1. The V gene's germline CDR1 is LGHNA and CDR2 YSLEER. The CDR3 sequence is 13 residues long. V was clipped by 4 bases and J by 10 bases; unmatched bases: 5.

J is TRBJ1-1 and V is TRBV4-3; TRBD1 agrees at 7 bases. J was trimmed by 1 base and V by 1 base; bases with no gene match: 12. Germline CDR1 reads LGHNA; CDR2 reads YSLEER. This CDR3 region has 18 residues. Here the CDR3 reads CASSQGAPGQTPNTEAFF. The CDR3 region has the DNA TGCGCCAGCAGCCAAGGGGCCCCGGGACAGACCCCGAACACTGAAGCTTTCTTT.

The chain couples TRBV6-1 to TRBJ2-4; D is ambiguous. The V and J ends lost 0 bases and 1 base respectively, with 4 bases between them. The CDR3 length is 14 residues. The germline V gene encodes CDR1 MNHNS and CDR2 SASEGT. CDR3 bases: TGTGCCAGCAGTGAAGCGTCTGCCAAAAACATTCAGTACTTC. This translates into CASSEASAKNIQYF.

This clone was counted a single time. The chain uses TRBV14 and TRBJ2-5, with 7 bases that match TRBD1. Germline V gives CDR1 SGHDN, CDR2 FVKESK. The CDR3 spans 14 residues. After removal of 3 bases from V and 3 bases from J, the junction contained 4 bases not matched to a gene. The CDR3 here is CASSQTGMEETQYF. The CDR3 coding sequence is TGTGCCAGCAGCCAGACAGGGATGGAAGAGACCCAGTACTTC.

The chain joins TRBV11-3 to TRBJ2-7; D is unresolved. The V gene's germline CDR1 is SGHNT and CDR2 YENEEA. The V and J ends lost 1 base and 0 bases respectively, with 7 bases between them. This CDR3 spans 14 amino acids. The DNA of the CDR3 is TGTGCCAGCAGCTTAGGTCAGGACTCCTACGAGCAGTACTTC. It codes for CASSLGQDSYEQYF.

This chain links TRBV2 with TRBJ2-1; D remains ambiguous. Trimming pared 1 base from V and 9 bases from J, leaving 10 bases between. Germline CDR1 is SNHLY and CDR2 is FYNNEI. The CDR3 runs 13 residues. The CDR3 is CASSEGPVGEQFF. The CDR3 DNA is TGTGCCAGCAGTGAAGGTCCCGTCGGTGAGCAGTTCTTC.

The V gene is TRBV7-6, the J gene TRBJ1-5; D call uncertain. The germline V and J ends were trimmed by 4 bases and 4 bases, with 8 bases remaining between them. CDR3 size: 13 residues. Germline-derived CDR1 and CDR2 are SGHVS and FNYEAQ. The CDR3, as DNA: TGTGCCAGCAGCTCCCAGGAAAATCAGCCCCAGCATTTT. Translated: CASSSQENQPQHF.